This T cell receptor (beta chain) was captured in a study of cytomegalovirus exposure and HLA in healthy donors. Whole-study results and caveats: The study put under 200 TCR beta chains on its list as cytomegalovirus-associated.

Unmatched junction bases numbered 1, after V lost 1 base and J lost 4 bases. Germline V gene lookup returns CDR1 LGHNA and CDR2 YSLEER. This CDR3 has 15 amino acids. Details on this clone: Its antigen is unknown.

PCR used 60 Vbeta primers and 13 Jbeta primers. The data were produced by immunoSEQ multiplex PCR, yet TCRdb's version contains in-frame clones alone and is incomplete. The sample holds more than 100,000 clones, 55% to 65% seen once. The genes are TRBV4-3 and TRBJ2-1, with 10 bases lining up with TRBD2. The clonotype was recovered from a man aged 35-49 years in good health and CMV-seropositive. Sequencing was done on a sample of PBMCs. DNA for the CDR3: TGCGCCAGCAGCCAAGGGACTAGCGGTTACAATGAGCAGTTCTTC. Residues: CASSQGTSGYNEQFF.